Below are 9 T cell receptor beta chains sequenced from a single sample in a study of technical replicates of blood from a few donors. This table comes from immunoSEQ multiplex PCR, and its TCRdb copy is limited to in-frame clones, with some not included. The sample contains about 70,000 clones, about 95% of which appear only once. Sequencing was done on a sample of T cells isolated from PBMCs. The receptors come from a human donor in good health.

The gene calls are TRBV29-1 and TRBJ2-2, with 7 bases that match TRBD2. V gave up 1 base and J gave up 4 bases; unmatched junction bases: 9. CDR1 and CDR2 (germline): SQVTM, ANQGSEA. CDR3 length: 16 amino acids. Here the CDR3 DNA reads TGCAGCGTTGAAGGGGCCGGGGGGAGTAGCACCGGGGAGCTGTTTTTT. Its protein is CSVEGAGGSSTGELFF.

This chain links TRBV4-1 with TRBJ2-2; 10 bases fit TRBD2. Germline V gene data show CDR1 as MGHRA and CDR2 as YSYEKL. This CDR3 region has 15 residues. The ends lost 3 bases at V and 7 bases at J; junction bases unmatched: 5. CDR3 bases: TGCGCCAGCAGCCAGCTAGCGGGAGTGGTCGGGGAGCTGTTTTTT. Protein sequence: CASSQLAGVVGELFF.

The chain is built from TRBV12-5 and TRBJ1-2; no definite D call. The CDR3 sequence is 16 residues long. Germline V CDR1 and CDR2: LGHNT, FRNRAP. The V and J ends lost 1 base and 2 bases respectively, with 14 bases between them. The CDR3 DNA is TGTGCTAGTGGTTTGGCTCGTGATCCGGGGAACTATGGCTACACCTTC. Translated, it gives CASGLARDPGNYGYTF.

The J gene is TRBJ2-2, the V gene TRBV5-6; D is ambiguous. CDR1 is SGHDT and CDR2 is YYEEEE in the germline V gene. With 4 bases removed from V and 1 base from J, the gap between germline ends came to 8 bases. The CDR3 totals 14 residues. This CDR3 is CASSVLLNTGELFF. In DNA, the CDR3 is TGTGCCAGCAGCGTACTGCTGAACACCGGGGAGCTGTTTTTT. Using reference TRBV5-6 and TRBJ2-2 for the parts outside the CDR3, the full variable domain is DAGVTQSPTHLIKTRGQQVTLRCSPKSGHDTVSWYQQALGQGPQFIFQYYEEEERQRGNFPDRFSGHQFPNYSSELNVNALLLGDSALYLCASSVLLNTGELFFGEGSRLTVL.

The chain employs TRBV6-5 and TRBJ2-7; 10 bases fit TRBD1. Germline V CDR1 and CDR2: MNHEY, SVGAGI. The length of the CDR3 is 15 residues. V shed 4 bases, J shed 2 bases, and the junction held 5 bases outside the gene matches. This chain's CDR3 is CASSSPGTGAYEQYF. CDR3 coding DNA: TGTGCCAGCAGTTCCCCCGGGACAGGGGCCTACGAGCAGTACTTC.

This chain connects TRBV5-1 to TRBJ1-1, with TRBD1 as a possible D gene (6 bases). CDR3 length: 16 residues. Per the germline V gene, CDR1 is SGHRS and CDR2 is YFSETQ. V lost 0 bases and J lost 1, with 13 bases in between. The CDR3: CASSLAGWGQNTEAFF. In nucleotides, the CDR3 is TGCGCCAGCAGCTTGGCCGGATGGGGACAGAACACTGAAGCTTTCTTT.

The chain joins TRBV27 to TRBJ2-7, with TRBD1 matching 10 bases. The CDR3 runs 15 residues. Trimming removed 3 bases from V and 2 bases from J; junction bases left unmatched: 4. The V gene's germline CDR1 is MNHEY and CDR2 SMNVEV (reference sequence). The CDR3 region is CASSFLGQGAYEQYF. In DNA, the CDR3 is TGTGCCAGCAGTTTCCTTGGACAGGGGGCCTACGAGCAGTACTTC.

CDR3 in amino acids: CASSYRQTSYEQYF. The CDR3 DNA sequence: TGTGCCAGCAGTTACAGACAAACCTCCTACGAGCAGTACTTC. The chain links TRBV6-5 to TRBJ2-7; no clear D gene. The ends were cut back, 2 bases at V and 0 bases at J, with 8 bases in the middle. Per the germline V gene, CDR1 is MNHEY and CDR2 is SVGAGI. This CDR3 contains 14 residues.

V gene TRBV7-2 combines with J gene TRBJ2-5; the match to TRBD2 covers 9 bases. The length of the CDR3 is 17 residues. V trimming: 1 base; J trimming: 7 bases; junction bases outside the gene matches: 13. Germline assignment: CDR1 SGHTA and CDR2 FQGNSA. In nucleotides, the CDR3 is TGTGCCAGCAGCTTAGAATTTGGGAGCGGGGGGTCCGGGACCCAGTACTTC. This sequence encodes CASSLEFGSGGSGTQYF.